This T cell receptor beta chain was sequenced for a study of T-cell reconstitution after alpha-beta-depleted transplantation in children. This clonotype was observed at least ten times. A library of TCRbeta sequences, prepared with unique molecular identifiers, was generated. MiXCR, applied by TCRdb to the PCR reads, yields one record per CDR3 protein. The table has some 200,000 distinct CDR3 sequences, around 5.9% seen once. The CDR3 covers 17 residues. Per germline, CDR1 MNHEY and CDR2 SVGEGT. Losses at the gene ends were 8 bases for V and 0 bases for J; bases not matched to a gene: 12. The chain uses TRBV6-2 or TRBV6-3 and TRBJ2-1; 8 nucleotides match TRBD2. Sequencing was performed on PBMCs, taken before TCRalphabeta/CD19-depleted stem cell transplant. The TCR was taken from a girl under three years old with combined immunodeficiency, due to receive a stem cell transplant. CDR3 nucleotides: TGTGCCAGCTCTTCCGGACTAGCCCGTACCTCCTACAATGAGCAGTTCTTC. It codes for CASSSGLARTSYNEQFF.